Presented here are 9 T cell receptor beta chains from one specimen sequenced in a study of quantifying T cell responses using KT2 cells. Study as a whole: cDNA was made from DNase-treated RNA using alpha and beta constant primers.

The cDNA 3' end received a ligated oligonucleotide with a UMI. First-round PCR used approximately 4 cycles and beta primers RC1.1 and RC1.2 covering TRBC1 and TRBC2. TCRdb ran MiXCR on the UMI-ligation and nested PCR reads and lists one entry per CDR3 protein. The sample contains just under 50,000 distinct CDR3 sequences, more than 9% of which appear only once. The sequenced material came from PBMCs spiked with cells of the T cell clone KT2. All receptors come from a human donor.

This clonotype was observed a handful of times. This chain connects TRBV6-5 to TRBJ2-7; 7 nucleotides match TRBD1. There are 16 residues in the CDR3. Germline CDR1 and CDR2: MNHEY and SVGAGI. After removal of 0 bases from V and 4 bases from J, the junction contained 9 bases not matched to a gene. DNA for the CDR3: TGTGCCAGCAGTTACTCGGGGATAGGGGGCAGTTACGAGCAGTACTTC. It translates to CASSYSGIGGSYEQYF.

The chain uses TRBV6-2 or TRBV6-3 and TRBJ2-5, with 11 bases aligning to TRBD2. With V trimmed by 6 bases and J by 2 bases, 2 bases remained unmatched. Germline lookup yields CDR1 MNHEY and CDR2 SVGEGT. There are 14 residues in the CDR3. The CDR3: CASRGLAEQETQYF. The CDR3 region has the DNA TGTGCCAGCAGGGGACTAGCGGAACAAGAGACCCAGTACTTC.

This clonotype was counted a few times. CDR3 sequence: CAWNRVLYEQYF. As DNA, the CDR3 is TGTGCCTGGAACCGTGTTTTGTACGAGCAGTACTTC. The chain is built from TRBV30 and TRBJ2-7; D is undetermined. Trimming pared 4 bases from V and 4 bases from J, leaving 11 bases between. This CDR3 region has 12 residues. Germline V gives CDR1 GTSNPN, CDR2 SVGIG (reference sequence). The full variable domain, completed using reference TRBV30 and TRBJ2-7, is SQTIHQWPATLVQPVGSPLSLECTVEGTSNPNLYWYRQAAGRGLQLLFYSVGIGQISSEVPQNLSASRPQDRQFILSSKKLLLSDSGFYLCAWNRVLYEQYFGPGTRLTVT.

The table lists this clonotype with a few counts. V is TRBV2 and J is TRBJ2-3; a possible D gene is TRBD1 (6 bases). CDR3 size: 17 residues. Deletions cut 6 bases from V and 7 bases from J, with 26 bases between. Germline V lookup: CDR1 SNHLY, CDR2 FYNNEI. CDR3 DNA: TGTGCCAGCAGCCAAATACCCGGACAGTCGTTCACGCATACGCAGTATTTT. This sequence encodes CASSQIPGQSFTHTQYF.

This clonotype was detected a few times. The chain combines TRBV20-1 with TRBJ2-7; a possible D gene is TRBD2 (5 bases). The V end was cut by 5 bases, the J end by 4 bases, with 15 bases between. This CDR3 is built from 13 residues. CDR1 and CDR2 from the germline V gene are DFQATT and SNEGSKA (reference sequence). The chain's CDR3 is CSALALGGYEQYF. The CDR3 DNA follows: TGCAGTGCTCTAGCTTTGGGTGGATACGAGCAGTACTTC.

This clonotype was picked up many times. This rearrangement joins TRBV14 to TRBJ2-3; possible D gene TRBD1, 5 bases. The V end lost 1 base, the J end lost 2 bases, and 10 bases lay between the germline ends. Germline V gene sequence: CDR1 SGHDN, CDR2 FVKESK. There are 15 residues in the CDR3. CDR3 DNA sequence: TGTGCCAGCAGCCAAGCCCACAGGATCACAGATACGCAGTATTTT. Protein: CASSQAHRITDTQYF.

This clonotype has ten or more counts. The chain joins TRBV20-1 to TRBJ1-1, with D unclear. The ends were cut back, 6 bases at V and 2 bases at J, with 13 bases in the middle. The CDR3 is made up of 13 amino acids. The germline CDR1 and CDR2 sequences are DFQATT and SNEGSKA (reference sequence). The CDR3 region is CSARGGSNTEAFF. The CDR3 region has the DNA TGCAGTGCCCGAGGCGGTTCCAACACTGAAGCTTTCTTT.

The J gene is TRBJ1-1, the V gene TRBV10-2, with TRBD1 matching over 7 bases. CDR1 is WSHSY, CDR2 SAAADI, per germline. The CDR3 has 14 residues. V shed 5 bases and J 1 base; nucleotides not matched to a gene: 4. CDR3 loop: CASSQGGKNTEAFF. In DNA form, the CDR3 reads TGCGCCAGCAGTCAGGGGGGGAAGAACACTGAAGCTTTCTTT.

The rearrangement links TRBV12-3 or TRBV12-4 to TRBJ1-3, with D possibly being TRBD1 (5 bases). The CDR3 sequence is 16 residues long. V was pared by 2 bases and J by 0 bases, with 11 bases between. The CDR3 protein is CASSLSGVFSGNTIYF. As DNA, the CDR3 is TGTGCCAGCAGTTTATCGGGGGTCTTCTCTGGAAACACCATATATTTT.